This paragraph covers one T cell receptor (beta chain) sequence. As yet, its antigen is unknown. A deep-level run was used for the assay. Profiling relied on immunoSEQ multiplex PCR, and the TCRdb table lists in-frame clones only, not all of them. The sample records about 1.9 million clones, approximately 92% being singletons. Terminally differentiated effector memory CD45RA+ cells were left out of the naive CD8 fraction, which was CD45RO-negative and positively selected for CCR7. The sample is drawn from a study of shared clonotypes between healthy human individuals. Study findings and constraints: Apart from blood, nothing was sampled; tissue repertoires likely differ. For naive CD4 cells, roughly 4.8% of clonotypes were shared across a handful of donors.

The CDR3 contains 15 residues. V was shortened by 1 base and J by 3 bases, with 13 bases between the two germline ends. From germline, CDR1 is MNHNS and CDR2 SASEGT. Sequencing was done on a sample of naive CD8+ T cells from PBMCs. V is TRBV6-1 and J is TRBJ2-7, with D perhaps matching TRBD1 (6 bases). The clonotype was recovered from a man between 18 and 29 years old in good health. Some clones in this sample may be carry-over from other donors' samples. CDR3 residues: CASSEEPGVFYEQYF. The CDR3 DNA follows: TGTGCCAGCAGTGAAGAGCCAGGGGTTTTCTACGAGCAGTACTTC.